These 32 T cell receptor beta chains came from one sample sequenced in a study of T cells in Graves' hyperthyroidism and ophthalmopathy. There were TCR beta CDR3 regions amplified from RNA transcripts. Initially, a first-round RT-PCR of the TCR CDR3 employed the HTBI primer set. TCRdb passed the multiplex PCR reads through MiXCR, listing each CDR3 protein once. The sample has about 350,000 distinct CDR3 sequences, over 15% seen once; the top ten hold roughly a sixth. Material: blood. These receptors were collected from a middle-aged woman with Graves' ophthalmopathy.

This clonotype was recorded at least ten times. This chain joins TRBV6-5 and TRBJ2-5, with 7 bases lining up with TRBD1. The ends lost 2 bases at V and 5 bases at J; junction bases unmatched: 2. The CDR3 covers 13 residues. In germline, CDR1 is MNHEY, CDR2 SVGAGI. The CDR3 nucleotides are TGTGCCAGCAGTTACAGGGGGCGGGAGACCCAGTACTTC. It is translated as CASSYRGRETQYF.

This clonotype was counted many times. CDR3: CASSLEGARGYTF. DNA for the CDR3: TGCGCCAGCAGCTTGGAGGGGGCGCGAGGCTACACCTTC. The V call is TRBV5-1, the J call TRBJ1-2; TRBD1 matches at 7 bases. V shed 0 bases, J shed 8 bases, and the junction held 4 bases outside the gene matches. Germline lookup yields CDR1 SGHRS and CDR2 YFSETQ. This CDR3 contains 13 residues. The full variable domain, completed using reference TRBV5-1 and TRBJ1-2, is KAGVTQTPRYLIKTRGQQVTLSCSPISGHRSVSWYQQTPGQGLQFLFEYFSETQRNKGNFPGRFSGRQFSNSRSEMNVSTLELGDSALYLCASSLEGARGYTFGSGTRLTVV.

This clonotype was found a few times. CDR3 DNA: TGTGCCAGCAGCCAGGGACTAGCGGTGAACACCGGGGAGCTGTTTTTT. Translation gives CASSQGLAVNTGELFF. The chain uses TRBV3-1 and TRBJ2-2; 11 bases agree with TRBD2. There are 16 residues in the CDR3. The V gene's germline CDR1 is LGHDT and CDR2 YNNKEL (reference sequence). J was trimmed by 1 base and V by 3 bases; bases with no gene match: 1.

This clonotype showed up many times. The gene calls are TRBV24-1 and TRBJ2-5; the D call may be TRBD1 or TRBD2 (7 bases each). Trimming cost V 0 bases and J 4 bases, with 14 bases left between them. This CDR3 is 16 amino acids long. Germline V gene sequence: CDR1 KGHDR, CDR2 SFDVKD. The CDR3 reads CATSDLRSGGAETQYF. CDR3 nucleotide sequence: TGTGCCACCAGTGATTTGCGGTCAGGGGGGGCAGAGACCCAGTACTTC.

This clonotype was detected ten times or more. The chain couples TRBV6-1 to TRBJ2-3; 8 nucleotides align to TRBD2. Looked up from germline, CDR1 is MNHNS and CDR2 is SASEGT. This CDR3 comprises 15 residues. After removal of 4 bases from V and 4 bases from J, the junction contained 7 bases not matched to a gene. The CDR3 is CASSVGTSGADTQYF. CDR3 sequence (DNA): TGTGCCAGCAGTGTAGGGACTAGTGGGGCAGATACGCAGTATTTT.

There are many counts of this clonotype. The V call is TRBV20-1, the J call TRBJ2-5; D may match TRBD1 or TRBD2 (5 bases each). Germline V lookup: CDR1 DFQATT, CDR2 SNEGSKA (reference sequence). V lost 5 bases and J lost 5, with 15 bases in between. This CDR3 has 13 residues. The CDR3 coding sequence is TGCAGTGCTCCTCGGGGCGGGTTGGAGACCCAGTACTTC. It is translated as CSAPRGGLETQYF.

Ten or more counts support this clonotype. The CDR3 here is CASSLLPGELFF. The CDR3, as DNA: TGTGCCAGCAGCCTCCTCCCCGGGGAGCTGTTTTTT. V is TRBV12-3 or TRBV12-4 and J is TRBJ2-2; D uncertain. The CDR3 covers 12 residues. V was trimmed by 6 bases and J by 6 bases, leaving 8 bases between them.

The J gene is TRBJ1-1, the V gene TRBV9; D gene ambiguous. Germline values: CDR1 SGDLS, CDR2 YYNGEE. CDR3 length: 14 amino acids. V was clipped by 0 bases and J by 2 bases, with 8 bases between them. As DNA, the CDR3 is TGTGCCAGCAGCGTAGTAAGAGGCAACACTGAAGCTTTCTTT. Its protein product is CASSVVRGNTEAFF.

This rearrangement joins TRBV2 to TRBJ2-7; D might be TRBD2 (5 bases). V lost 5 bases to trimming and J lost 2 bases, with 16 bases between them. Germline assignment: CDR1 SNHLY and CDR2 FYNNEI. The CDR3 is 15 amino acids. The CDR3 DNA is TGTGCCAGCAGTCCCTTAGCTGCGGGCACCTACGAGCAGTACTTC. Its protein is CASSPLAAGTYEQYF.

V is TRBV3-1 and J is TRBJ1-1; D is uncertain. The CDR3 runs to 13 residues. The V end lost 0 bases, the J end lost 13 bases, and 15 bases lay between the germline ends. Germline CDR1 LGHDT, CDR2 YNNKEL (reference sequence). The CDR3 DNA reads TGTGCCAGCAGCCAAGACGATGGGAGAAAGCTTTTCTTT. This gives the protein CASSQDDGRKLFF.

At least ten counts were recorded for this clonotype. The rearrangement uses TRBV5-1 and TRBJ2-5, with D uncertain. Trimming stripped 8 bases from V and 0 bases from J, with 14 bases between. The CDR3 contains 14 residues. Per germline, CDR1 SGHRS and CDR2 YFSETQ. CDR3 DNA: TGCGCCAGTGACAAGGACGGGTACCAAGAGACCCAGTACTTC. Its translation: CASDKDGYQETQYF. The whole variable domain, filled in from reference TRBV5-1 and TRBJ2-5, reads KAGVTQTPRYLIKTRGQQVTLSCSPISGHRSVSWYQQTPGQGLQFLFEYFSETQRNKGNFPGRFSGRQFSNSRSEMNVSTLELGDSALYLCASDKDGYQETQYFGPGTRLLVL.

There are many counts of this clonotype. The chain employs TRBV11-1 and TRBJ2-7; 11 nucleotides agree with TRBD2. The CDR3 runs 18 residues. Per germline, CDR1 SGHAT and CDR2 FQDESV (reference sequence). V lost 1 base and J lost 4; bases outside the gene matches: 12. Here the CDR3 DNA reads TGTGCCAGCAGCTTAGTCGCGGGACTAGCGGACGGGGGTTACGAGCAGTACTTC. Protein: CASSLVAGLADGGYEQYF.

This clonotype has at least ten counts. Possible read error: a much larger clone is one base away. The genes are TRBV7-2 and TRBJ1-1; D is uncertain. The germline V gene has CDR1 SGHTA and CDR2 FQGNSA. This CDR3 region has 14 residues. CDR3 sequence (DNA): TGTGCCAGCAGCCGCCAGGTCTTGAACACTGTAGCTTTCTTT. This gives the protein CASSRQVLNTVAFF.

The sample holds many counts of this clonotype. The J gene is TRBJ1-1, the V gene TRBV20-1; tentatively, D is TRBD1 (6 bases). The CDR3 is made up of 12 amino acids. CDR1 DFQATT and CDR2 SNEGSKA come from the germline V gene (reference sequence). V was trimmed by 4 bases and J by 2 bases, leaving 8 bases between them. The CDR3 nucleotides are TGCAGTGCTACGGGACACAACACTGAAGCTTTCTTT. This encodes CSATGHNTEAFF.

This clonotype was detected ten times or more. J is TRBJ2-7 and V is TRBV5-1; the D is unclear. Germline V gives CDR1 SGHRS, CDR2 YFSETQ. There are 14 residues in the CDR3. Trimming took 5 bases from V and 7 from J, leaving 19 bases between them. The DNA for the CDR3 is TGCGCCAGCAGGTTCCAGGCCCCCGGGTCAGAGCAGTACTTC. It codes for CASRFQAPGSEQYF. Combining the CDR3 with reference TRBV5-1 and TRBJ2-7 gives the whole variable domain KAGVTQTPRYLIKTRGQQVTLSCSPISGHRSVSWYQQTPGQGLQFLFEYFSETQRNKGNFPGRFSGRQFSNSRSEMNVSTLELGDSALYLCASRFQAPGSEQYFGPGTRLTVT.

In its sample, this clonotype was seen many times. This chain uses TRBV28 with TRBJ1-2; D gene ambiguous. The CDR3 has 13 amino acids. V lost 4 bases and J lost 4, with 10 bases in between. Looked up from germline, CDR1 is MDHEN and CDR2 is SYDVKM. In DNA form, the CDR3 reads TGTGCCAGCAGTTACACCTACTTCTATGGCTACACCTTC. This gives the protein CASSYTYFYGYTF.

This clonotype appeared many times. V is TRBV28 and J is TRBJ2-5; D remains unclear. This CDR3 is 17 amino acids long. Trimming removed 1 base from V and 5 bases from J, with 20 bases in between. Per the germline V gene, CDR1 is MDHEN and CDR2 is SYDVKM. Here the CDR3 reads CASSLYTLTPSMETQYF. CDR3 nucleotides: TGTGCCAGCAGTTTATATACCCTGACACCTTCGATGGAGACCCAGTACTTC.

This clonotype was detected many times. CDR3 in DNA: TGTGCCAGTAAGGAGGGGAACTATGGCTACACCTTC. This sequence encodes CASKEGNYGYTF. The rearrangement links TRBV19 to TRBJ1-2; TRBD1 might be the D (5 bases). The CDR3 sequence is 12 residues long. Trimming shortened V by 7 bases and J by 2 bases, and 8 bases separated the two germline ends. Germline V lookup: CDR1 LNHDA, CDR2 SQIVND (reference sequence).

On this clonotype: Germline and junction disagree at one end, which may indicate a read error. The chain has TRBV20-1 and TRBJ1-5; 7 bases fit TRBD1. Germline values: CDR1 DFQATT, CDR2 SNEGSKA (reference sequence). The CDR3 length is 13 residues. The CDR3 DNA sequence: TGCAGTGCTCTACAGGGGAACTCTCAGCCCCAGCACTTT. Protein: CSALQGNSQPQHF.

This clonotype was picked up many times. The chain carries TRBV5-1 and TRBJ2-5, with D unclear. This CDR3 has 16 residues. Germline CDR1 SGHRS, CDR2 YFSETQ. Trimming cost V 0 bases and J 2 bases, with 14 bases left between them. CDR3 DNA: TGCGCCAGCAGCTTGGCCGTGGCACCTAGTCAAGAGACCCAGTACTTC. Protein product: CASSLAVAPSQETQYF.

There are a few counts of this clonotype. V and J are TRBV6-2 or TRBV6-3 and TRBJ2-4, with a tentative D call TRBD2 (5 bases). The CDR3 is made up of 16 amino acids. Trimming pared 2 bases from V and 6 bases from J, leaving 17 bases between. CDR1 is MNHEY and CDR2 is SVGEGT in the germline V gene. As DNA, the CDR3 is TGTGCCAGCAGTTACCCCCCCGGGATGCAGTTAAACATTCAGTACTTC. Translating it yields CASSYPPGMQLNIQYF.

This clonotype was counted at least ten times. V and J are TRBV7-2 and TRBJ2-7, with D unclear. The CDR3 is 13 residues long. With 4 bases removed from V and 4 bases from J, the gap between germline ends came to 11 bases. Germline lookup yields CDR1 SGHTA and CDR2 FQGNSA. CDR3 nucleotide sequence: TGTGCCAGCAGCTCGTACACGGATTACGAGCAGTACTTC. This sequence encodes CASSSYTDYEQYF.

This clonotype showed up many times. The chain combines TRBV5-1 with TRBJ1-1; D is possibly TRBD1 (6 bases). V gave up 1 base and J gave up 0 bases, with 25 bases separating them. The CDR3 has 20 amino acids. Germline V gives CDR1 SGHRS, CDR2 YFSETQ. CDR3 loop: CASSLKEDKYQGLMNTEAFF. CDR3 sequence (DNA): TGCGCCAGCAGCTTGAAGGAAGACAAATACCAGGGGTTGATGAACACTGAAGCTTTCTTT.

This clonotype was found many times. This chain uses TRBV29-1 with TRBJ2-5; D is perhaps TRBD2 (6 bases). Between the trimmed V and J ends, which lost 2 bases and 4 bases, there was a span of 17 bases. Germline V lookup: CDR1 SQVTM, CDR2 ANQGSEA. The CDR3 has 15 amino acids. CDR3 residues: CSVERRSGRAETQYF. The CDR3 DNA is TGCAGCGTTGAACGGCGTAGCGGCAGGGCAGAGACCCAGTACTTC.

This clonotype has at least ten counts. The rearrangement links TRBV28 to TRBJ2-7; D is unresolved. This CDR3 has 14 amino acids. Trimming took off 5 bases at V and 2 bases at J, with 13 bases between the two ends. Germline CDR1 is MDHEN and CDR2 is SYDVKM. In DNA, the CDR3 is TGTGCCAGCAGTCTGCGGACCGAGACCTACGAGCAGTACTTC. Translation gives CASSLRTETYEQYF.

The chain uses TRBV6-2 or TRBV6-3 and TRBJ1-6, with TRBD1 matching 8 bases. This CDR3 has 14 residues. Germline CDR1 MNHEY, CDR2 SVGEGT. V dropped 6 bases and J dropped 8; count of bases not matched to a gene: 6. DNA for the CDR3: TGTGCCAGCAGCCGGACAGGGACCTATTCACCCCTCCACTTT. Its protein is CASSRTGTYSPLHF.

This clonotype was counted only a few times. The rearrangement uses TRBV18 and TRBJ1-1; D is unresolved. Trimming stripped 3 bases from V and 7 bases from J, with 9 bases between. Germline V lookup: CDR1 KGHSH, CDR2 LQKENI. This CDR3 comprises 12 residues. CDR3 in amino acids: CASSPGWDEAFF. Here the CDR3 DNA reads TGTGCCAGCTCACCCGGATGGGATGAAGCTTTCTTT.

This clonotype was seen ten or more times. This sequence joins TRBV12-3 or TRBV12-4 and TRBJ1-5; TRBD1 aligns across 9 bases. The CDR3 is 15 amino acids. V lost 3 bases, J lost 2 bases, and 2 bases stayed unmatched. The CDR3 region is CASSLGQGGNQPQHF. The CDR3 DNA reads as TGTGCCAGCAGTTTGGGACAGGGTGGCAATCAGCCCCAGCATTTT.

The table lists this clonotype with many counts. The J gene is TRBJ2-6, the V gene TRBV12-3 or TRBV12-4, with 8 bases that match TRBD1. The CDR3 sequence is 17 residues long. V gave up 1 base and J gave up 3 bases; unmatched junction bases: 5. The CDR3 nucleotides read TGTGCCAGCAGTTTAGGGACAGGGTATGGTGGGGCCAACGTCCTGACTTTC. Its translation: CASSLGTGYGGANVLTF.

The table lists this clonotype with many counts. J is TRBJ1-2 and V is TRBV2; 8 bases agree with TRBD1. V trimming: 8 bases; J trimming: 0 bases; junction bases outside the gene matches: 5. This CDR3 spans 14 amino acids. Germline V lookup: CDR1 SNHLY, CDR2 FYNNEI. This chain's CDR3 is CASGTGAANYGYTF. The DNA of the CDR3 is TGTGCCAGCGGGACAGGAGCGGCTAACTATGGCTACACCTTC. The full variable domain, completed using reference TRBV2 and TRBJ1-2, is EPEVTQTPSHQVTQMGQEVILRCVPISNHLYFYWYRQILGQKVEFLVSFYNNEISEKSEIFDDQFSVERPDGSNFTLKIRSTKLEDSAMYFCASGTGAANYGYTFGSGTRLTVV.

This clonotype came up many times. CDR3 coding DNA: TGTGCCAGTAGACACCCGAGGGTGGGCCTGAACACTGAAGCTTTCTTT. It encodes CASRHPRVGLNTEAFF. This sequence joins TRBV19 and TRBJ1-1, with D unclear. The CDR3 covers 16 residues. Deletions cut 6 bases from V and 0 bases from J, with 17 bases between. CDR1 and CDR2 (germline): LNHDA, SQIVND (reference sequence).

V and J are TRBV27 and TRBJ1-5; no definite D call. V was clipped by 0 bases and J by 4 bases, with 13 bases between them. The CDR3 sequence is 16 residues long. The V gene's germline CDR1 is MNHEY and CDR2 SMNVEV (reference sequence). The CDR3 is CASSLSGGSPNQPQHF. The CDR3 nucleotides read TGTGCCAGCAGTTTATCGGGTGGGTCCCCGAATCAGCCCCAGCATTTT.